This TCR beta chain was sequenced in a study of T cells in Graves' hyperthyroidism and ophthalmopathy (dated by TCRdb to the late 2010s). Study-wide context: Peripheral blood samples were taken at the time of initial diagnosis, prior to any treatment. To identify distinguishing TCR V-J signatures, a discovery cohort of 95 to 100 patients was used, comprising approximately 40 with Graves' ophthalmopathy and 55 to 65 with stable Graves' hyperthyroidism. Whether ophthalmopathy could be predicted prospectively was tested in an independent validation cohort made up of fewer than 20 hyperthyroidism patients plus 17 patients who later progressed to ophthalmopathy. The 75 to 100 discovery patients were divided at random into training and test sets in a 7:3 ratio. Thyroid tissue and blood T-cell repertoires from roughly 6 Graves' hyperthyroidism patients were also compared in the study. Following sampling, methimazole starting at 30 mg daily was given to hyperthyroidism patients, and high-dose intravenous methylprednisolone was given to ophthalmopathy patients. According to the paper, TCR Vbeta CDR3 sequencing was carried out on some 140 peripheral blood samples, which came from 40 to 45 ophthalmopathy, some 73 hyperthyroidism and roughly 17 progressor patients.

V sheds 1 base and J sheds 1 base, leaving 7 bases between their ends. The CDR3 starts with the cysteine, ends with the phenylalanine, and has 14 residues. The entry retains the CDR3 DNA only, 42 bases that are in frame from base 1. CDR1 SEHNR and CDR2 FQNEAQ are derived from the germline V gene (reference sequence). The full study reports these points: No statistical method was used to set the sample size in advance, and investigators knew the group allocation. In validation, the model predicted progression to ophthalmopathy a median of around 6.5 months before onset, with about 64% sensitivity and 72.22% specificity. Most expanded thyroid clonotypes (frequency above 0.001) were also detected in blood, a finding suggesting that blood repertoires may reflect thyroid immune responses. A model built on a 13 V-J signature distinguished ophthalmopathy from stable hyperthyroidism, reaching 85% to 90% sensitivity and about 81% specificity in cross-validation and 80%/75% in testing.

Amplification of TCR beta CDR3 regions was carried out from RNA transcripts. The first round of RT-PCR for the TCR CDR3 was performed with the HTBI primer set and the Qiagen OneStep RT-PCR kit. Libraries were constructed in a second round of multiplex PCR, after which size selection and purification were performed. Paired-end sequencing of the libraries was performed with 100 bp reads on an Illumina HiSeq2000. Concerning the study's data processing: SOAPnuke was used to process the raw data, with reads discarded if the reads contained adapters or uncalled bases, had a mean Phred below 15, or lacked an exact constant-primer or identifier match. High-quality paired reads were merged using COPE v1.2.5, and each unique nucleotide sequence was defined as a clonotype. MiTCR v1.1 was used to align clonotypes to the IMGT TRBV, TRBD and TRBJ reference segments. The analysis was restricted to V-J combinations with a frequency above 0.0001, which together covered approximately 99% of the repertoires. The TCS score was defined as F50 (clonal expansion) divided by E x V (chaos), with BLOSUM62-based TCRdist calculated between CDR3 peptides within each V-J. Welch's t-statistics and random forest reduced fewer than 600 V-J features to about 12, which were used in a naive Bayes classifier (R e1071). The raw public data were reprocessed by TCRdb itself: fastp quality trimming at Q25, MiXCR clonotype calling, in-frame beta chains only. Each record represents a unique CDR3 protein, reported with the most common genes and DNA among its rows. It is TCRdb's table, rather than the study itself, that gives the V and J calls and clone size. This sample lists under 600,000 distinct CDR3 sequences; roughly a sixth were detected once. The ten largest account for less than 3.5% of the sample.

Ophthalmopathy patients had moderately to severely active disease, Clinical Activity Score of at least 3, NOSPECS grade of at least 4, and duration under 3 months. Exclusion was applied to patients with uncontrolled infections, other autoimmune diseases, pregnancy or lactation. Clinical symptoms, serum thyroxine and TRAb, thyroid ultrasound, and orbital computed tomography formed the basis for the diagnoses. PBMCs were isolated from around 10 ml of fresh peripheral blood by Ficoll-Paque density gradient centrifugation. Trizol reagent was used to extract total RNA, and RNA quality was then checked on an Agilent 2100 Bioanalyzer. This clonotype was seen repeatedly, ten times or more. Its cognate antigen has yet to be identified. The record has no base qualities; no much larger clone is one base away.

The chain was built from TRBV7-9 and TRBJ1-1; the D gene is unclear. This clonotype originated in a woman in her thirties or forties with Graves' ophthalmopathy. The sample consisted of blood. The DNA sequence follows: TGTGCCAGCAGCTTAGTTTTGGGGAACACTGAAGCTTTCTTT. Protein translation: CASSLVLGNTEAFF.